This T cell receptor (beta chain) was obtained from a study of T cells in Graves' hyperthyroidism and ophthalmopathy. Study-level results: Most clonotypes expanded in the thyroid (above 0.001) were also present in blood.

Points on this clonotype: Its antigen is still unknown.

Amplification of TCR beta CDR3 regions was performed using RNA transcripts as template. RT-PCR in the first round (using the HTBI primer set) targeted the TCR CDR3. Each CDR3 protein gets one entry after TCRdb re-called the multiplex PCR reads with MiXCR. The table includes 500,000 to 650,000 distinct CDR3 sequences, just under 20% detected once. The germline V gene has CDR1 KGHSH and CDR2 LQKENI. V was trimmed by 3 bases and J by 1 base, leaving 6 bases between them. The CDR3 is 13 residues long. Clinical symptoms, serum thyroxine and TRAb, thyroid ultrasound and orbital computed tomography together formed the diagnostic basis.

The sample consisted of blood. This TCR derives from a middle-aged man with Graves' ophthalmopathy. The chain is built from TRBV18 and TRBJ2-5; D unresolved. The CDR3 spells CASSPAPQETQYF. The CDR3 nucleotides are TGTGCCAGCTCACCGGCCCCCCAAGAGACCCAGTACTTC. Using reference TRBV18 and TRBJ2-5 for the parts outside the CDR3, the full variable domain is NAGVMQNPRHLVRRRGQEARLRCSPMKGHSHVYWYRQLPEEGLKFMVYLQKENIIDESGMPKERFSAEFPKEGPSILRIQQVVRGDSAAYFCASSPAPQETQYFGPGTRLLVL.